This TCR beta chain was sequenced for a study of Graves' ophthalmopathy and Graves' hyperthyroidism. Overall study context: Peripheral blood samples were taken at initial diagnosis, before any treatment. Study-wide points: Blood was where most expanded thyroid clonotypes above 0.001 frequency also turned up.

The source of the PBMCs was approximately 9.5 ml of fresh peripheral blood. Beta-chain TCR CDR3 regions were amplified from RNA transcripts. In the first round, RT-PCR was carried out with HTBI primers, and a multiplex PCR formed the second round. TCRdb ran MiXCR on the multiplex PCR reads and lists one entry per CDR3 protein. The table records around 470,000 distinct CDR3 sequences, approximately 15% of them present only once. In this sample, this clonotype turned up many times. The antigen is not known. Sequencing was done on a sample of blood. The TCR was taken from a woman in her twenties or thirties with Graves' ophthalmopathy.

CDR3 nucleotides: TGTGCCAGCAGTGAAGTACGACAGGGGGCAAACTACGAGCAGTACTTC. This translates into CASSEVRQGANYEQYF. This chain joins TRBV2 and TRBJ2-7; the match to TRBD1 covers 10 bases. The trim removed 1 base at V and 3 bases at J, leaving 6 bases unmatched. The germline V gene encodes CDR1 SNHLY and CDR2 FYNNEI. CDR3 size: 16 residues.